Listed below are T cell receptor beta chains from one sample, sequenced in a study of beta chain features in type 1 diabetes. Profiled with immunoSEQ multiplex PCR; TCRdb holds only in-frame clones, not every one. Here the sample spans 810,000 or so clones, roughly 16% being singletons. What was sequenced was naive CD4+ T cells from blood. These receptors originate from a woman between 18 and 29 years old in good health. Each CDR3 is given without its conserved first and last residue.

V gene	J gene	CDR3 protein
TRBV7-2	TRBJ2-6	ASSLEARASGANVLT
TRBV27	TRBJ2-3	ASKLMGSDTQY
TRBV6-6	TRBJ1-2	ASSLQAYGYT
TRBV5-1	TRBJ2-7	ASTRLGEQY
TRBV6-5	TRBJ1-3	AISGATGSGNTIY
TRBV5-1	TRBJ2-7	ASSQDSQSYEQY
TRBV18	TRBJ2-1	ASSLRGDEQF
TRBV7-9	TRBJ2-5	ASSFGVGETQY
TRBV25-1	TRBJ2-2	ASRRQGSGELF
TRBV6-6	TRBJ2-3	ARERKRENGTDTQY
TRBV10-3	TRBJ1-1	ASSVMMNTEAF
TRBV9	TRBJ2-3	ASGRDYTDTQY
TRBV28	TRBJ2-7	ASSFREYEQY
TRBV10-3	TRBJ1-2	AISDPTGQRGYT
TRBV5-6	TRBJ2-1	ASSLSVYNEQF
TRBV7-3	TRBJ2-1	ASSLAGPSNEQF
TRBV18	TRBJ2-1	ASSPQGQPYNEQF
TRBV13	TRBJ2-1	ASSLAGAGVSGYEQF
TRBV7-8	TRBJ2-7	ASSLDAYLLGQY
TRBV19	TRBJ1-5	ASSIDRGGSNQPQH
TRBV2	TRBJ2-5	ASSWDQEEGTVAQY
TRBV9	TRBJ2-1	ASSVAALTYNEQF
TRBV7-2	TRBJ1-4	ASSLIVGVTNEKLF
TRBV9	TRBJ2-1	ASSVGGTSYNEQF
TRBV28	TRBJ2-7	ASSLPLGQDSYEQY
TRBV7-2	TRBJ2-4	ASAHLQGQNIQY
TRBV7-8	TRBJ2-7	ASSLAGLAGVPSYEQY
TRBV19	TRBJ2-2	ASSMVRDRTGELF
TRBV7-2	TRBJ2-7	ASSPGQGGFYEQY
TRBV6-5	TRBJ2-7	ASTRGTGPYEQY
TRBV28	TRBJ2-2	ASGGPITGELF
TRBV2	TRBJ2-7	ASNRELLPYEQY
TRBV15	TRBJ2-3	ATSRDRNTDTQY
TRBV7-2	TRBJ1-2	ASSLAGQGIGGYT
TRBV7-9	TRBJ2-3	ASSLRSGWTDTQY
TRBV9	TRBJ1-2	ASSVQNYGYT
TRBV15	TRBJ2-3	ATRPGTNTDTQY
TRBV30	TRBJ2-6	AWSVREKGTGKTNSGANVLT
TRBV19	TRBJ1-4	ASSLQATNEKLF
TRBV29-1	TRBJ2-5	SVLPRTIKETQY
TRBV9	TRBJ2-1	ASSLGLAAYNEQF
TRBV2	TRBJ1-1	ASSDLAAGVNTEAF
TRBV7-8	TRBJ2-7	ASSPGQGNYEQY
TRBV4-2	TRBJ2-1	ASSTQLAVSSYNEQF
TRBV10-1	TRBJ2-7	ASSASGTYEQY
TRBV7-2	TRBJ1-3	ASSTYSSSSGNTIY
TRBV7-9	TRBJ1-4	ASRSGATNEKLF
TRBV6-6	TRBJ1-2	ASSYGDSWIYGYT
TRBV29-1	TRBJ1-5	SVGSQMGQPQH
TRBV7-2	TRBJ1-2	ASSFASPYGYT
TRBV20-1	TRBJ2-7	SASRDYEQY
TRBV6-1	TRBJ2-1	ASGEGGSSYNEQF
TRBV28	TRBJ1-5	ASSLRNQPQH
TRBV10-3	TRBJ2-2	ATLNMGNTGELF
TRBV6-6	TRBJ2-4	ASNDSALKNIQY